Each of the 17 T cell receptor beta chains below was sequenced from the same sample in a study of identical twins (dated by TCRdb to between 2015 and 2016). Library preparation was by 5' RACE. The sample was run on an Illumina HiSeq 2000. Using fastp at Q25 and MiXCR, TCRdb reprocessed the public reads and kept productive beta chains. Each CDR3 protein appears once, grouped with its most common genes and DNA. The sample contains 250,000 to 300,000 distinct CDR3 sequences, around 8.8% of them found a single time. In total, the top ten clones hold less than 4% of the sample. These data were also reused for a study on yellow fever vaccine responses in identical twins.

Sequencing was carried out using CD8+ T cells sorted from blood. The source is a woman younger than 35 in good health.

This clonotype was counted only a few times. The chain couples TRBV5-1 to TRBJ2-1; 13 positions match TRBD2. This CDR3 is 18 amino acids long. The ends lost 1 base at V and 1 base at J; junction bases unmatched: 5. Germline loops: CDR1 SGHRS, CDR2 YFSETQ. The CDR3: CASSLPLAGGLSYNEQFF. Written as DNA, the CDR3 is TGCGCCAGCAGCTTGCCACTAGCGGGAGGGCTTTCCTACAATGAGCAGTTCTTC.

This clonotype was counted many times. The chain joins TRBV3-1 to TRBJ2-5, with D maybe TRBD2 (6 bases). V gave up 0 bases and J gave up 5 bases, with 16 bases separating them. The CDR3 loop spans 16 amino acids. Germline V CDR1 and CDR2: LGHDT, YNNKEL (reference sequence). CDR3 sequence (DNA): TGTGCCAGCAGCCAAGAGGTGCGGGGCGAGACGGAGACCCAGTACTTC. Its translation: CASSQEVRGETETQYF.

At least ten counts were recorded for this clonotype. The J gene is TRBJ2-5, the V gene TRBV10-3; tentatively, D is TRBD2 (5 bases). Trimming left V 4 bases short and J 5 bases short, with 14 bases between. The germline CDR1 and CDR2 sequences are ENHRY and SYGVKD. The CDR3 covers 14 residues. The CDR3 DNA reads TGTGCCATCAGTGCGGGAAACGTTGGGGAGACCCAGTACTTC. Protein product: CAISAGNVGETQYF.

The sample holds a few counts of this clonotype. This chain links TRBV12-3 or TRBV12-4 with TRBJ2-4; the D gene is possibly TRBD1 (5 bases). Deletions cut 3 bases from V and 12 bases from J, with 9 bases between. CDR3 length: 11 residues. The CDR3 nucleotides read TGTGCCAGCAGTTTCGTGGGGCCTCAGTACTTC. Protein product: CASSFVGPQYF.

The chain combines TRBV7-9 with TRBJ2-1; no clear D. The ends were cut back, 5 bases at V and 4 bases at J, with 12 bases in the middle. The length of the CDR3 is 14 residues. The germline gives CDR1 SEHNR, CDR2 FQNEAQ (reference sequence). CDR3 coding DNA: TGTGCCAGCAGCCAAGACCCCCCGTACAATGAGCAGTTCTTC. It codes for CASSQDPPYNEQFF.

This clonotype was counted between two and nine times. The chain has TRBV5-6 and TRBJ2-1; the match to TRBD2 covers 12 bases. Germline assignment: CDR1 SGHDT and CDR2 YYEEEE. V trimming: 4 bases; J trimming: 9 bases; junction bases outside the gene matches: 2. The CDR3 consists of 13 residues. CDR3 bases: TGTGCCAGCAGCCAGACTAGCGGGAGTGAGCAGTTCTTC. Its translation is CASSQTSGSEQFF.

The chain employs TRBV6-5 and TRBJ2-1; 7 nucleotides line up with TRBD1. The CDR3 totals 12 residues. CDR1 and CDR2 from the germline V gene are MNHEY and SVGAGI. J was trimmed by 10 bases and V by 8 bases; bases with no gene match: 8. This CDR3 reads CASGVTGDEQFF. The CDR3 DNA follows: TGTGCCAGCGGAGTAACAGGGGACGAGCAGTTCTTC.

This chain uses TRBV9 with TRBJ2-7; D not resolved. Germline assignment: CDR1 SGDLS and CDR2 YYNGEE. The CDR3 has 13 amino acids. V lost 2 bases to trimming and J lost 4 bases, with 10 bases between them. CDR3 in DNA: TGTGCCAGCAGCGTCAGTCAAGGGTACGAGCAGTACTTC. This sequence encodes CASSVSQGYEQYF.

This clonotype was seen more than once but under ten times. One end of the junction is discordant with germline, which a read error may explain. The rearrangement uses TRBV6-6 and TRBJ1-5, with D possibly being TRBD1 (5 bases). This CDR3 contains 11 residues. Germline values: CDR1 MNHNY, CDR2 SVGAGI (reference sequence). CDR3 sequence reads: CASGGNHPQHF. In DNA form, the CDR3 reads TGTGCCAGCGGGGGAAATCATCCCCAGCATTTT.

The chain is built from TRBV4-3 and TRBJ2-7, with 15 positions matching TRBD2. CDR3 length equals 17 residues. Germline values: CDR1 LGHNA, CDR2 YSLEER. Trimming removed 1 base from V and 5 bases from J; junction bases left unmatched: 6. The CDR3 here is CASSQGGLAGGPHEQYF. The CDR3 bases are TGCGCCAGCAGCCAAGGTGGACTAGCGGGAGGGCCCCACGAGCAGTACTTC.

This clonotype was seen more than once but under ten times. DNA for the CDR3: TGTGCCAGCTTGGTCCGGACAGGGGCTTCTTGGGGCCAAGAGACCCAGTACTTC. Amino acids: CASLVRTGASWGQETQYF. The V and J genes are TRBV2 and TRBJ2-5, with 9 bases aligning to TRBD1. This CDR3 has 18 amino acids. Unmatched junction bases numbered 17, after V lost 8 bases and J lost 1 base. Germline CDR1 reads SNHLY; CDR2 reads FYNNEI.

This clonotype was observed a few times. The rearrangement joins TRBV10-3 to TRBJ2-7; perhaps TRBD1 as D (6 bases). The CDR3 covers 13 residues. Trimming pared 3 bases from V and 5 bases from J, leaving 11 bases between. Germline V gives CDR1 ENHRY, CDR2 SYGVKD. This CDR3 is CAISEPGAHEQYF. CDR3 bases: TGTGCCATCAGTGAACCAGGGGCTCACGAGCAGTACTTC.

The V gene is TRBV5-6, the J gene TRBJ2-1; 10 bases align to TRBD1. The V gene's germline CDR1 is SGHDT and CDR2 YYEEEE. J gave up 2 bases and V 4 bases, and 18 bases lay outside the gene matches. This CDR3 has 20 residues. CDR3 bases: TGTGCCAGCAGCCCGGGGTGGGGGACAGGGGTTATTTTAGCCTACAATGAGCAGTTCTTC. Translating gives CASSPGWGTGVILAYNEQFF. The complete variable domain, with remaining parts taken from reference TRBV5-6 and TRBJ2-1, reads DAGVTQSPTHLIKTRGQQVTLRCSPKSGHDTVSWYQQALGQGPQFIFQYYEEEERQRGNFPDRFSGHQFPNYSSELNVNALLLGDSALYLCASSPGWGTGVILAYNEQFFGPGTRLTVL.

The gene calls are TRBV6-4 and TRBJ2-1; D not certain. This CDR3 region has 15 residues. V gave up 6 bases and J gave up 4 bases, with 16 bases separating them. From germline, CDR1 is MRHNA and CDR2 SNTAGT. CDR3 sequence reads: CASSPDKTSYNEQFF. For the CDR3, the DNA is TGTGCCAGCAGCCCTGACAAGACTTCGTACAATGAGCAGTTCTTC.

The V gene is TRBV4-3, the J gene TRBJ1-6; D may be TRBD1 (6 bases). The germline gives CDR1 LGHNA, CDR2 YSLEER. The CDR3 is made up of 15 amino acids. Trimming pared 0 bases from V and 9 bases from J, leaving 12 bases between. In DNA, the CDR3 is TGCGCCAGCAGCCAAGACGGGGGGGCTGGTTCACCCCTCCACTTT. This translates into CASSQDGGAGSPLHF.

This clonotype has ten or more counts. The chain carries TRBV4-3 and TRBJ2-3; 7 bases map to TRBD2. After removal of 0 bases from V and 4 bases from J, the junction contained 10 bases not matched to a gene. The CDR3 totals 17 residues. CDR1 LGHNA and CDR2 YSLEER come from the germline V gene. DNA of the CDR3: TGCGCCAGCAGCCAAGATTTGGCGGGAGCAACCGCAGATACGCAGTATTTT. Protein sequence: CASSQDLAGATADTQYF.

Details on this clonotype: This may be a read error: a much more frequent sequence differs by one nucleotide. The V and J genes are TRBV5-1 and TRBJ2-7; D tentatively reads TRBD1 or TRBD2 (5 bases each). CDR3 length: 16 amino acids. Germline lookup yields CDR1 SGHRS and CDR2 YFSETQ. The V gene lost 4 bases and the J gene lost 3 bases, with 20 bases spanning the gap. This CDR3 reads CASSTVVRDGFYEQYF. The CDR3 coding sequence is TGCGCCAGCAGCACTGTTGTCCGGGACGGGTTCTACGAGCAGTACTTC. Filled out from reference TRBV5-1 and TRBJ2-7, the complete variable domain reads KAGVTQTPRYLIKTRGQQVTLSCSPISGHRSVSWYQQTPGQGLQFLFEYFSETQRNKGNFPGRFSGRQFSNSRSEMNVSTLELGDSALYLCASSTVVRDGFYEQYFGPGTRLTVT.